This TCR beta chain was retrieved from a study of Ad26.COV2.S vaccination and SARS-CoV-2 variants. General study findings and limits: Reported findings describe substantial breadth in spike-specific CD8+ and CD4+ T cell responses following vaccination.

Clones were read by immunoSEQ multiplex PCR, and TCRdb kept only the in-frame ones, dropping some. The sample records roughly 100,000 clones, around 80% being singletons. Turning to this clone: Its antigen is as yet unknown.

Germline trimming cut 5 bases from V and 0 bases from J; bases unmatched to any gene: 10. This CDR3 region has 16 residues. Germline loops: CDR1 SGHNT, CDR2 YYREEE (reference sequence). The source of this sequence is a human donor who had recovered from COVID-19. The sequencing here drew on peripheral blood, taken after recovery from COVID-19. The chain has TRBV5-4 and TRBJ1-1; 7 bases fit TRBD1. CDR3 residues: CASRYGQDTLNTEAFF. DNA for the CDR3: TGTGCCAGCAGATACGGACAGGACACTTTGAACACTGAAGCTTTCTTT.